This T cell receptor (beta chain) comes out of a study of CD8+CD57+ T cells in acquired aplastic anemia. Study-wide findings and caveats: Common to patients and controls were roughly 30 CD8+ CDR3 sequences. Patients and controls had CD8+ Simpson's diversity values that were not significantly distinct.

All patients picked for sequencing had shown, by flow cytometry, an expansion of CD8+CD57+ cells. Each of the patients presented with severe acquired aplastic anemia. Patients were therapy-naive when their blood was sampled. Both TCR beta VDJ combination and CDR3 sequence profiling were carried out. Genomic DNA was the template for this profiling. TCRdb re-derived calls from the reads in MiXCR, one entry per CDR3 protein. The table shows 150,000 to 200,000 distinct CDR3 sequences, with more than 45% occurring only once. This clonotype appeared many times. Its antigen is not identified. CDR1 is DFQATT and CDR2 is SNEGSKA in the germline V gene (reference sequence). The CDR3 length is 16 residues. Trimming cost V 6 bases and J 0 bases, with 18 bases left between them.

The receptor comes from a human donor with aplastic anemia. V usage is TRBV20-1 and J usage is TRBJ2-1, with D possibly being TRBD1 (7 bases). The specimen was sorted CD4+, CD8+, or CD8+CD57+ T cells (not recorded which) from PBMCs. CDR3 sequence reads: CSAPVSGGSSYNEQFF. As DNA, the CDR3 is TGCAGTGCGCCCGTTTCAGGGGGGAGCTCCTACAATGAGCAGTTCTTC.